These 9 T cell receptor beta chains came from one sample sequenced in a study of post-analysis software for immune sequencing data. Sequencing libraries made from TCR beta cDNA carried unique molecular identifiers. TCRdb passed the PCR reads through MiXCR, listing each CDR3 protein once. This table has about 430,000 distinct CDR3 sequences, roughly 38% appearing once. These TCRs' antigens remain unknown. Whole-study results and caveats: Relative to controls, patients had about five TRBV segments at higher frequency, with TRBV5-6, TRBV5-1 and TRBV20-1 among these.

Sequenced material: blood. The receptors originated from a girl aged 2-10 years with multiple sclerosis.

The chain combines TRBV7-9 with TRBJ2-5; D possibly corresponds to TRBD2 (6 bases). V was cut by 3 bases and J by 4 bases, with 18 bases left in between. The CDR3 sequence is 16 residues long. CDR1 and CDR2 (germline): SEHNR, FQNEAQ (reference sequence). The CDR3 nucleotides are TGTGCCAGCAGCTTGTTTCTCCGCGGGGCGTCAGAGACCCAGTACTTC. Its translation: CASSLFLRGASETQYF. Full variable domain (rest looked up from reference TRBV7-9 and TRBJ2-5): DTGVSQNPRHKITKRGQNVTFRCDPISEHNRLYWYRQTLGQGPEFLTYFQNEAQLEKSRLLSDRFSAERPKGSFSTLEIQRTEQGDSAMYLCASSLFLRGASETQYFGPGTRLLVL.

The chain is built from TRBV6-6 and TRBJ2-1; TRBD2 might be the D (5 bases). Germline CDR1 and CDR2: MNHNY and SVGAGI (reference sequence). The V end was cut by 0 bases, the J end by 8 bases, with 11 bases between. The CDR3 loop spans 14 amino acids. The CDR3: CASSYSTPADEQFF. CDR3 DNA sequence: TGTGCCAGCAGTTACTCGACTCCAGCGGATGAGCAGTTCTTC.

The rearrangement joins TRBV10-3 to TRBJ1-1; the D gene is possibly TRBD1 (5 bases). The germline gives CDR1 ENHRY, CDR2 SYGVKD. The V and J ends lost 6 bases and 0 bases respectively, with 14 bases between them. The CDR3 loop spans 15 amino acids. The CDR3 spells CAISPSEQVNTEAFF. CDR3 sequence (DNA): TGTGCCATCAGCCCCTCGGAACAGGTGAACACTGAAGCTTTCTTT.

This clonotype was detected ten times or more. The chain recombines TRBV27 with TRBJ1-2; 8 bases are a match to TRBD1. CDR1 and CDR2 (germline): MNHEY, SMNVEV (reference sequence). There are 15 residues in the CDR3. V was pared by 2 bases and J by 5 bases, with 7 bases of the junction left unmatched. This chain's CDR3 is CASSLQGAKRYGYTF. The CDR3 DNA reads TGTGCCAGCAGTTTACAGGGGGCGAAGAGGTATGGCTACACCTTC.

In regard to this clonotype: A junction end diverges from the germline sequence, so it may reflect a read error. This sequence joins TRBV7-9 and TRBJ2-5; 10 bases agree with TRBD2. The germline V gene encodes CDR1 SEHNR and CDR2 FQNEAQ (reference sequence). The CDR3 totals 14 residues. CDR3 DNA: TGTGCCGGCAGCCGAGGACTAGCGGAAGAGACCCAGTACTTC. It is translated as CAGSRGLAEETQYF.

This sequence joins TRBV27 and TRBJ2-5; 15 bases fit TRBD2. Germline assignment: CDR1 MNHEY and CDR2 SMNVEV (reference sequence). V shed 5 bases and J 4 bases; nucleotides not matched to a gene: 11. The CDR3 sequence is 18 residues long. CDR3: CASSLRTSGGASRETQYF. Here the CDR3 DNA reads TGTGCCAGCAGTCTCCGGACTAGCGGGGGGGCCTCGAGAGAGACCCAGTACTTC.

The chain employs TRBV12-3 or TRBV12-4 and TRBJ2-4; D perhaps matches TRBD1 (5 bases). The end of the DNA is better explained by TRBJ2-7, so the J call may be wrong. The CDR3 has 13 amino acids. The CDR3 sequence is CASSTGRTYEQYF. The CDR3 nucleotides are TGTGCCAGCAGTACAGGAAGGACCTACGAGCAGTACTTC.

The chain recombines TRBV7-2 with TRBJ1-1, with TRBD1 as a possible D gene (5 bases). Germline CDR1 and CDR2: SGHTA and FQGNSA. Trimming removed 7 bases from V and 0 bases from J, with 15 bases in between. This CDR3 has 15 residues. CDR3 residues: CASIPRGLMNTEAFF. The CDR3 DNA follows: TGTGCCAGCATCCCTCGGGGCTTAATGAACACTGAAGCTTTCTTT.

This chain links TRBV20-1 with TRBJ2-1, with D possibly being TRBD1 (5 bases). This CDR3 has 15 residues. V shed 0 bases and J shed 8 bases, with 17 bases lying between them. CDR1 is DFQATT and CDR2 is SNEGSKA in the germline V gene (reference sequence). The chain's CDR3 is CSARDSGSIKYEQFF. The CDR3 DNA reads TGCAGTGCTAGAGACTCAGGGTCGATAAAATATGAGCAGTTCTTC.